This T cell receptor (beta chain) was captured by sequencing in a study of T cell repertoires in cytomegalovirus infection. V lost 3 bases to trimming and J lost 12 bases; unmatched junction nucleotides: 7. Germline CDR1 and CDR2: MDHEN and SYDVKM. The CDR3 loop spans 13 amino acids. TCRdb redid the calling of the reads with MiXCR, one entry per CDR3 protein. The data show 150,000 to 160,000 distinct CDR3 sequences, with roughly a quarter seen just once and over 9.5% held by the top ten. This clonotype was seen more than once but under ten times. This TCR was sampled from a human donor in good health (CMV status not recorded). Some clones in this sample may be carry-over from other donors' samples. What was sequenced was PBMCs. J is TRBJ2-7 and V is TRBV28, with 11 positions matching TRBD2. CDR3 in DNA: TGTGCCAGCAGTTTTAATCTAGCGGGAGGTCTGTACTTC. This sequence encodes CASSFNLAGGLYF.